The rows below give T cell receptor beta chains drawn from one sample of a study of shared clonotypes between healthy human individuals. Assay: immunoSEQ multiplex PCR; the TCRdb copy retains only in-frame clones and omits some. The table shows around 510,000 clones, with 95% to 97% occurring only once. The sample comprised naive CD4+ T cells sorted from blood. The receptors shown here come from a woman aged 25 to 45 in good health. Both conserved end residues are part of each CDR3. A D gene is named only where the DNA matches it firmly. A clone size is listed for some rows: how often the clone was seen (once, few, many), or a class if it is expanded.

>.|.|18|TRBV10-2|TRBJ1-5
TGCGCCAGCAGTGATAGGGGCCCGATCGGGCATAGCAATCAGCCCCAGCATTTT
CASSDRGPIGHSNQPQHF
>.|.|13|TRBV28|TRBJ1-4
TGTGCCAGCGGGAGGACAATAGCTGAAAAACTGTTTTTT
CASGRTIAEKLFF
>.|.|16|TRBV10-3|TRBJ2-2
TGTGCCATCAGTGCCCTAGGTAGCGAGAACACCGGGGAGCTGTTTTTT
CAISALGSENTGELFF
>.|.|14|TRBV11-2|TRBJ2-5
TGTGCCAGCAGTAGGAGGGTGGGCCAAGAGACCCAGTACTTC
CASSRRVGQETQYF
>.|.|15|TRBV5-1|TRBJ2-1
TGCGCCAGCAGCCCACCGGGAAGCGAGGTCCTTGAGCAGTTCTTC
CASSPPGSEVLEQFF
>TRBD1|.|15|TRBV2|TRBJ2-7
TGTGCCAGCAGTGATGAGGGGACAGGGGGTGGCGAGCAGTACTTC
CASSDEGTGGGEQYF
>TRBD2|once|11|TRBV20-1|TRBJ2-5
TGCAGTGCTATAGCGGGAGAGACCCAGTACTTC
CSAIAGETQYF
>TRBD1|.|14|TRBV28|TRBJ1-5
TGTGCCAGCAGTCAAGAGGGGGCGGCTCAGCCCCAGCATTTT
CASSQEGAAQPQHF
>TRBD2|.|18|TRBV5-1|TRBJ2-1
TGCGCCAGCAGCCAAGGCCCTAGGACTAGCGGGAGCTACAATGAGCAGTTCTTC
CASSQGPRTSGSYNEQFF
>.|.|16|TRBV5-6|TRBJ2-1
TGTGCCAGCAGCTGGCTCTATGGAGCGAACGACAATGAGCAGTTCTTC
CASSWLYGANDNEQFF
>TRBD1|.|19|TRBV4-1|TRBJ2-6
TGCGCCAGCAGCCAGAGCTACGACAGGGTCTCCTCTGGGGCCAACGTCCTGACTTTC
CASSQSYDRVSSGANVLTF
>.|.|14|TRBV2|TRBJ2-7
TGTGCCAGCTTCGACGGACCAGTGGCCTACGAGCAGTACTTC
CASFDGPVAYEQYF
>.|.|14|TRBV19|TRBJ2-3
TGTGCCAGTAGTATATCAAGGAGCACAGATACGCAGTATTTT
CASSISRSTDTQYF
>TRBD1|.|13|TRBV29-1|TRBJ1-1
TGCAGCGTTGCTGAGACAGGGTTTCCTGAAGCTTTCTTT
CSVAETGFPEAFF
>.|.|14|TRBV19|TRBJ1-2
TGTGCCAGTAGTCATCTGGACAGCCTCTATGGCTACACCTTC
CASSHLDSLYGYTF
>TRBD1|.|17|TRBV4-1|TRBJ1-2
TGCGCCAGCAGCCAAAGACTACGACAGGGCAGGAACTATGGCTACACCTTC
CASSQRLRQGRNYGYTF
>.|once|14|TRBV4-2|TRBJ2-3
TGTGCCAGCACGAAGCAACAGGGCACAGATACGCAGTATTTT
CASTKQQGTDTQYF
>TRBD2|.|17|TRBV5-1|TRBJ2-2
TGCGCCAGCAGCTTGGGCGGGGGAGCGGGAACCACCGGGGAGCTGTTTTTT
CASSLGGGAGTTGELFF
>.|.|15|TRBV9|TRBJ2-2
TGTGCCAGCAGCTTTCGGACATCCCCGGGCGGGGAGCTGTTTTTT
CASSFRTSPGGELFF
>.|.|16|TRBV27|TRBJ2-7
TGTGCCAGCAGTTTAGGTAGTTCGCCGGCCAACTACGAGCAGTACTTC
CASSLGSSPANYEQYF
>.|.|13|TRBV7-6|TRBJ1-2
TGTGCCAGCAGCTTTCGGGATAGCAGGGGCTACACCTTC
CASSFRDSRGYTF
>.|.|11|TRBV20-1|TRBJ1-3
TGCAGTGCTGCTTGGGGAAACACCATATATTTT
CSAAWGNTIYF
>TRBD2|.|17|TRBV7-2|TRBJ2-1
TGTGCCAGCAGCCGATTCAGCCGAGCGGGAGCGTACAATGAGCAGTTCTTC
CASSRFSRAGAYNEQFF
>.|.|15|TRBV18|TRBJ2-7
TGTGCCAGCTCACCTTCAAGGGGACCGTGGTACGAGCAGTACTTC
CASSPSRGPWYEQYF
>TRBD1|.|15|TRBV19|TRBJ2-5
TGTGCCAGTAGTATACCTTCCGCAGGGGGAGAGACCCAGTACTTC
CASSIPSAGGETQYF
>.|.|13|TRBV29-1|TRBJ2-7
TGCAGCGTTGCCCAGCGAATCTCCTACGAGCAGTACTTC
CSVAQRISYEQYF
>.|.|17|TRBV11-2|TRBJ2-7
TGTGCCAGCAGCTTGGGATTAGACAGCCAGAGCTCCTACGAGCAGTACTTC
CASSLGLDSQSSYEQYF
>.|.|11|TRBV18|TRBJ2-5
TGTGCCAGCTCACCGTCTGAGACCCAGTACTTC
CASSPSETQYF
>.|.|14|TRBV5-4|TRBJ1-2
TGTGCCAGCAGCCCATTAGGGGACCTCTATGGCTACACCTTC
CASSPLGDLYGYTF
>.|.|13|TRBV10-3|TRBJ2-7
TGTGCCATCAGTGTGGCAGAACTTTACGAGCAGTACTTC
CAISVAELYEQYF
>.|.|11|TRBV14|TRBJ2-1
TGTGCCAGCAGCCAATACAATGAGCAGTTCTTC
CASSQYNEQFF
>TRBD1|once|14|TRBV7-2|TRBJ2-7
TGTGCCAGCAGCCACCGGGACAGAGACTACGAGCAGTACTTC
CASSHRDRDYEQYF
>.|.|15|TRBV5-1|TRBJ1-4
TGCGCCAGCAGCTTGGACGGGCGTAGCGTTGAAAAACTGTTTTTT
CASSLDGRSVEKLFF
>.|.|13|TRBV19|TRBJ2-6
TGTGCCAGTACTATCTCTGGGGCCAACGTCCTGACTTTC
CASTISGANVLTF
>TRBD2|.|15|TRBV15|TRBJ2-7
TGTGCCACCAGCCGGGGCGGGAGGGCCCCCTACGAGCAGTACTTC
CATSRGGRAPYEQYF
>.|.|13|TRBV30|TRBJ2-7
TGTGCCTGGGATAGTGGCAGGGTAAACGAGCAGTACTTC
CAWDSGRVNEQYF
>TRBD2|once|17|TRBV5-6|TRBJ2-1
TGTGCCAGCAGCCTGAGGACTAGCGGGAGGGCCAGCAATGAGCAGTTCTTC
CASSLRTSGRASNEQFF
>TRBD1|.|14|TRBV6-1|TRBJ2-7
TGTGCCAGCAGAATACGACAGGGGGCGTACGAGCAGTACTTC
CASRIRQGAYEQYF
>TRBD2|.|18|TRBV27|TRBJ2-2
TGTGCCAGCAGTTTAACCCCCGGACTAGCGGGATACACCGGGGAGCTGTTTTTT
CASSLTPGLAGYTGELFF
>.|.|15|TRBV27|TRBJ2-2
TGTGCCAGCAGTTTAGTGCAGTCGAACACCGGGGAGCTGTTTTTT
CASSLVQSNTGELFF
>TRBD2|.|21|TRBV28|TRBJ2-7
TGTGCCAGCGAAAATACCCTGACTAGCGGGAGTTTTCTGGGAGGGCGGCGCGAGCAGTACTTC
CASENTLTSGSFLGGRREQYF
>.|.|14|TRBV5-1|TRBJ1-1
TGCGCCAGCAGCCCGAGCGGGGGTGGGACTGAAGCTTTCTTT
CASSPSGGGTEAFF
>.|once|12|TRBV6-7|TRBJ2-5
TGTGCCAGCAGTTACTCAGGGGACGCCCAGTACTTC
CASSYSGDAQYF
>.|.|12|TRBV6-1|TRBJ1-1
TGTGCCAGCAGCCTGGGAACCACTGAAGCTTTCTTT
CASSLGTTEAFF
>.|.|13|TRBV4-1|TRBJ2-3
TGCGCCAGCAGCCGATACGCTACAGATACGCAGTATTTT
CASSRYATDTQYF
>.|.|16|TRBV2|TRBJ2-2
TGTGCCAGCGGCCTTTTTGGGCGGGTGAACACCGGGGAGCTGTTTTTT
CASGLFGRVNTGELFF
>TRBD2|.|16|TRBV19|TRBJ2-1
TGTGCCAGCAGACGGACTAGCGGGACTAACTACAATGAGCAGTTCTTC
CASRRTSGTNYNEQFF
>TRBD1|.|16|TRBV5-1|TRBJ1-1
TGCGCCAGCAGCATGGGGACAGGATCCATGAACACTGAAGCTTTCTTT
CASSMGTGSMNTEAFF
>.|once|15|TRBV5-4|TRBJ2-1
TGTGCCAGCAGTTTCACGGATAGCTCCTACAATGAGCAGTTCTTC
CASSFTDSSYNEQFF
>TRBD2|.|17|TRBV11-2|TRBJ2-4
TGTGCCAGCAGCTTAGTATTGCTAGCGGGAGCCAAAAACATTCAGTACTTC
CASSLVLLAGAKNIQYF
>TRBD2|.|17|TRBV7-2|TRBJ2-2
TGTGCCAGCACCCTGCGGTTACTAGCGGGAGCGGGCGGGGAGCTGTTTTTT
CASTLRLLAGAGGELFF
>.|once|14|TRBV5-1|TRBJ1-6
TGCGCCAGCAGCTTCTCGGGGGCTGATTCACCCCTCCACTTT
CASSFSGADSPLHF
>.|.|16|TRBV9|TRBJ2-2
TGTGCCAGCAGCGTAGCCCCCGGAATTATAGCCGGGGAGCTGTTTTTT
CASSVAPGIIAGELFF
>TRBD1|once|14|TRBV7-9|TRBJ2-7
TGTGCCAGCAGCTTCCCCGGACAGGGGGTCGAGCAGTACTTC
CASSFPGQGVEQYF
>.|.|15|TRBV4-1|TRBJ1-4
TGCGCCAGCAGCCTACGAGGGGTGCCTAATGAAAAACTGTTTTTT
CASSLRGVPNEKLFF